This T cell receptor (beta chain) was profiled in a study of blood T cell repertoires in COVID-19. The assay was immunoSEQ multiplex PCR, and TCRdb's table has in-frame clones only and misses some. The sample shows some 200,000 clones, 80% to 90% of them seen only once. Looked up from germline, CDR1 is LNHDA and CDR2 is SQIVND (reference sequence). The CDR3 contains 14 residues. V trimming: 7 bases; J trimming: 7 bases; junction bases outside the gene matches: 6. The sample was peripheral blood. V and J are TRBV19 and TRBJ1-6; 8 bases match TRBD1. The clonotype was recovered from a man at least 80 years old with acute or convalescent COVID-19. Written as DNA, the CDR3 is TGTGCCAGTACCCCGGGACAGGTCAATTCACCCCTCCACTTT. It translates to CASTPGQVNSPLHF. Full variable domain (remainder filled in from reference TRBV19 and TRBJ1-6): DGGITQSPKYLFRKEGQNVTLSCEQNLNHDAMYWYRQDPGQGLRLIYYSQIVNDFQKGDIAEGYSVSREKKESFPLTVTSAQKNPTAFYLCASTPGQVNSPLHFGNGTRLTVT.